This T cell receptor beta chain was sequenced during a study of response to subunit inactivated influenza vaccine. MiXCR, applied by TCRdb to the RT-PCR reads, yields one record per CDR3 protein. The sample has around 600,000 distinct CDR3 sequences, around 11% seen once. The V gene's germline CDR1 is SGHRS and CDR2 YFSETQ. CDR3 length: 16 amino acids. V gave up 4 bases and J gave up 2 bases; unmatched junction bases: 6. This clonotype showed up many times. Separately, the same data were catalogued under a study of T cells expressing NK-cell markers. As that study records: Libraries used 5'RACE template switching adding universal primer site and UMIs.

The source is a man aged 45-65 years who received an inactivated influenza vaccine. The chain is built from TRBV5-1 and TRBJ2-3, with 11 bases fitting TRBD2. Sequencing used PBMCs from blood, obtained on the day of vaccination. In nucleotides, the CDR3 is TGCGCCAGCAGCGCCGGGACTAGCGGATCCACAGATACGCAGTATTTT. This sequence encodes CASSAGTSGSTDTQYF.